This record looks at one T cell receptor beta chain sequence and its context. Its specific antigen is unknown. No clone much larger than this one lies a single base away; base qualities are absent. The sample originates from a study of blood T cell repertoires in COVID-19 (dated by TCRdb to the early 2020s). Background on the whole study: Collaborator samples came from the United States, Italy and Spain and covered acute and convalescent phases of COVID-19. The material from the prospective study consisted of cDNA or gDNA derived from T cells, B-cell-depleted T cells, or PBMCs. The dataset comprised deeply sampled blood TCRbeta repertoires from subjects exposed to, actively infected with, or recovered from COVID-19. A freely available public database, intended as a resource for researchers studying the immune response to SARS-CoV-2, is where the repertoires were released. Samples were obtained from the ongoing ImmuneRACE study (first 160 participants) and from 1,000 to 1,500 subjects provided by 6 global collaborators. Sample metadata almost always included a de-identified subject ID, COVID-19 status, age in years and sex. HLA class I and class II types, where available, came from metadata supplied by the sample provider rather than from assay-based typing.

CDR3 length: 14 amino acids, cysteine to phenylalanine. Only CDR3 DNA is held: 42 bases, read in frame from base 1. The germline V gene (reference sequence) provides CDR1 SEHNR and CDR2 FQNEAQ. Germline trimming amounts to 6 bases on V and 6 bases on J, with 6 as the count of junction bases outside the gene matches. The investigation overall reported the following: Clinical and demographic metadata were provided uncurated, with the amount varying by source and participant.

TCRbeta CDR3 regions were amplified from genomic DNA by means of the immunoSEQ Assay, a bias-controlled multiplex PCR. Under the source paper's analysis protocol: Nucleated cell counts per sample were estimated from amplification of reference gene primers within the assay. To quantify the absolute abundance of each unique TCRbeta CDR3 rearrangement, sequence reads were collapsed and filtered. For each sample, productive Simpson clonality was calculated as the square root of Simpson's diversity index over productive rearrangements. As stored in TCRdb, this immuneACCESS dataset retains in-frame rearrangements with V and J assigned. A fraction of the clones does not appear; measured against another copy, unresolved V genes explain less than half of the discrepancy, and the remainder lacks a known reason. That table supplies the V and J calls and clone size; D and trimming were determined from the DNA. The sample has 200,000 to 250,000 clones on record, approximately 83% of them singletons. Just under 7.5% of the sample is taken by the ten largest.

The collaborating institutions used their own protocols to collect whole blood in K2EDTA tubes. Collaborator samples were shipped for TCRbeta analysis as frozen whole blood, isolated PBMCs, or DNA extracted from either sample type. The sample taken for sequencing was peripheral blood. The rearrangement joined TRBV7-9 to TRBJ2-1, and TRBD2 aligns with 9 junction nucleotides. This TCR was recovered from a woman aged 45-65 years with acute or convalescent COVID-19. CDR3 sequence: CASSGSGRANEQFF. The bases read TGTGCCAGCAGTGGTAGCGGGAGAGCCAATGAGCAGTTCTTC.